This TCR beta chain was captured by sequencing in a study of beta chain features in type 1 diabetes. Points from the study as a whole: Significant though moderate, a shortening of TCRB CDR3s appeared in all four CD4+ subsets of Type 1 diabetes patients.

Expressed TCRB transcripts were sequenced because the entire RNA isolate underwent reverse transcription. TCRdb keeps only in-frame clones here, not all; method: immunoSEQ multiplex PCR. The data show a few hundred thousand clones, with 24% seen just once and more than 0.009% held by the top ten. The germline gives CDR1 SQVTM, CDR2 ANQGSEA. This CDR3 is 13 amino acids long. Between the trimmed V and J ends, which lost 7 bases and 6 bases, there was a span of 15 bases. A remark on this clone: Its matching antigen is unknown.

This clonotype was sampled from a woman aged 25 to 39 with type 1 diabetes. The chain carries TRBV29-1 and TRBJ1-4, with D maybe TRBD1 (5 bases). What was sequenced was naive CD4+ T cells from blood. CDR3 sequence (DNA): TGCAGCGGGGCTAGCGGGGGGGATGAAAAACTGTTTTTT. Translation: CSGASGGDEKLFF.